The clone carrying this T cell receptor beta chain was seen a few times. Germline V gives CDR1 LNHDA, CDR2 SQIVND (reference sequence). Trimming took off 5 bases at V and 1 base at J, with 8 bases between the two ends. CDR3 length equals 13 residues. These data originate in a study of shared clonotypes between healthy human individuals. Repertoires were generated with immunoSEQ multiplex PCR, while TCRdb's copy carries only in-frame clones and drops some. This table has 170,000 or so clones, over 50% appearing once. A CD45RA-negative memory subset and a CD45RA+ naive subset were separated from the CD4+ cells.

Sequenced input: memory CD4+ T cells sorted from blood. Subset given: CD45RA-negative fraction. The sequence was collected from a man aged 25-45 years in good health. The rearrangement joins TRBV19 to TRBJ1-2; a weak D match, TRBD1 (5 bases). The CDR3 sequence is CASSYRSNYGYTF. The CDR3 DNA sequence: TGTGCCAGTAGTTACAGGAGTAACTATGGCTACACCTTC.